This TCR beta chain was observed in a study of cytomegalovirus exposure and HLA in healthy donors. With 4 bases clipped from V and 6 bases from J, the junction kept 8 bases outside the gene matches. The CDR3 spans 15 residues. CDR1 and CDR2 from the germline V gene are SGDLS and YYNGEE. PCR employed 60 Vbeta and 13 Jbeta primers. Per the study methods: Roughly 11 million shared chains were among around 78 million unique TCR beta chains counted in a later analysis. Assay used: immunoSEQ multiplex PCR; TCRdb lists only in-frame clones, some missing. V and J calls and clone size are copied from that table; D and trimming were computed from the DNA. The sample holds roughly 110,000 clones, 81% seen once.

V and J are TRBV9 and TRBJ2-1, with 9 nucleotides matching TRBD1. The source is a man aged 25 to 40 in good health and CMV-seronegative. Specimen: PBMCs. Written as DNA, the CDR3 is TGTGCCAGCAGCTCCGACAGGGGGAGGGTCAATGAGCAGTTCTTC. This codes for CASSSDRGRVNEQFF.